The sequence of this T cell receptor beta chain was determined in a study of patients and donors after allogeneic stem cell transplantation. TCRdb re-called the RT-PCR reads through MiXCR, storing one row per CDR3 protein. Of more than 850,000 distinct CDR3 sequences listed, about 20% are singletons. V was clipped by 5 bases and J by 4 bases, with 12 bases between them. CDR1 and CDR2 (germline): SEHNR, FQNEAQ (reference sequence). The length of the CDR3 is 13 residues. Sequences were obtained from blood, either unsorted or a sorted T cell fraction (not recorded which). The receptor comes from a human donor who was either an allogeneic HSCT recipient or a stem cell or donor lymphocyte infusion donor (not recorded which). It is not recorded whose cells these are; they may come from a transplant donor. The chain has TRBV7-9 and TRBJ2-7, with D possibly TRBD1 on 5 matching bases. CDR3 residues: CASSLQDRYEQYF. The CDR3 nucleotides read TGTGCCAGCAGCCTACAAGACAGATACGAGCAGTACTTC.